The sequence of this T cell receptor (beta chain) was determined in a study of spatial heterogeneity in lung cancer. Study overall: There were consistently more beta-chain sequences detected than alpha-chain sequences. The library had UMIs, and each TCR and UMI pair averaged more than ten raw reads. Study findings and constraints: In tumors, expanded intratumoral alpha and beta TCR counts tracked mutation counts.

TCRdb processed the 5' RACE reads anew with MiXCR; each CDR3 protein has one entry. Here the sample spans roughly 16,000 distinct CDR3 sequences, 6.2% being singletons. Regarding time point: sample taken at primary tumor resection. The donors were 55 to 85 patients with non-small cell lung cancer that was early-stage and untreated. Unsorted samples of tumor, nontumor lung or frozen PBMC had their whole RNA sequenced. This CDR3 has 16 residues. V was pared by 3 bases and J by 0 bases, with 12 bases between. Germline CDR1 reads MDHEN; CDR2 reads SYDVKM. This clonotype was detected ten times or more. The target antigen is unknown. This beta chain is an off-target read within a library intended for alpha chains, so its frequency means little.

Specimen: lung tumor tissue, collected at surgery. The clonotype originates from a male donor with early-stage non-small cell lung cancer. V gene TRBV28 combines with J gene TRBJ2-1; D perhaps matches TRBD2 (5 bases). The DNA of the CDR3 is TGTGCCAGCAGTTTCTTTAGCGCAAGCTCCTACAATGAGCAGTTCTTC. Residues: CASSFFSASSYNEQFF.